This T cell receptor beta chain emerged from a study of CD8 T cells in Susac syndrome. The study's findings and limits: A relatively small number of individuals underwent TCR sequencing and HLA analysis.

In blood CD8+ and CD4+ T cells, TCR beta underwent sequencing. While CD8+ and CD4+ T cells were isolated negatively, TEMRA cells were enriched by FACS. RNA totalling about 0.5 to 1 ug underwent reverse transcription with random hexamers. Multiplex immunoSEQ PCR targeted 54 Vbeta and 13 Jbeta TCR beta segments. Each CDR3 protein is one row after TCRdb ran MiXCR on the immunoSEQ multiplex PCR reads. The sample has about 400,000 distinct CDR3 sequences, 85% to 90% seen once; the top ten hold approximately 0.11%. Germline CDR1 and CDR2: MNHEY and SVGEGT. V was clipped by 0 bases and J by 1 base; unmatched bases: 2. This CDR3 region has 15 residues. This clonotype showed up just a few times. Its cognate antigen is unknown.

The chain combines TRBV6-2 or TRBV6-3 with TRBJ2-5; the match to TRBD1 covers 7 bases. Sequencing was performed on CD8+ T cells from PBMCs. The origin of this receptor is a human donor with multiple sclerosis. The CDR3 region has the DNA TGTGCCAGCAGTTACTCGACAGGGACCCAAGAGACCCAGTACTTC. It is translated as CASSYSTGTQETQYF.